These T cell receptor beta chains were read from a single sample in a study of human T cells and chemical hapten exposure. TCRdb independently ran MiXCR on the RACE reads; one entry per CDR3 protein. Of 150,000 to 200,000 distinct CDR3 sequences in the sample, 24% were seen once. The sample was whole blood, taken in connection with sensitization to the hapten diphenylcyclopropenone (DPC). Receptors originate from a woman aged 35 to 49 with alopecia areata. Some clones in this sample may be carry-over from other donors' samples. Each CDR3 is given without its conserved first and last residue. A row's size may be missing; if present it is once, few, many or a size class.

TRBV13,.,ASSLGLAGIYNEQF
TRBV5-1,few,ASSQSRTRSNEQF
TRBV29-1,.,SVGMDYEQY
TRBV20-1,.,SASAPPGANVLT
TRBV5-1,.,ASSGGQGDLLANEKLF
TRBV20-1,.,SAREGGFLRGRYGYT
TRBV28,.,ASRLDRAQPQH
TRBV20-1,.,SARDTMGGYT
TRBV12-3/TRBV12-4,.,AGSQFQRYEQY
TRBV7-2,.,ASSPRGPYNSPLH
TRBV11-3,.,ASSLDWSGELF
TRBV18,.,ASSPRVAGVTDTQY
TRBV20-1,few,SAPRPPGKREGRGTDTQY
TRBV29-1,.,SVANRDIGTEAF
TRBV2,.,ASRGDGKEQF
TRBV5-5,.,ASSLDPLGLQETQY
TRBV7-2,.,ASSLGQRGRNEKLF
TRBV4-3,few,ASSQYWDRNNYGYT
TRBV6-2/TRBV6-3,many,ASNDGRPPYEQY
TRBV20-1,.,SARDGGYDTGELF
TRBV6-2/TRBV6-3,few,ASSSTGGGGEQF
TRBV2,few,ASSEAPSGPGYT
TRBV5-1,.,ASSEQGPEQY
TRBV4-2,many,ASSQDWARQLVYNEQF
TRBV6-5,.,ASSYRGPFQETQY
TRBV27,few,ASSPRGGAGYEQY
TRBV12-3/TRBV12-4,few,ASSPGAQPQH
TRBV4-3,few,ASSLRSGQGAETQY
TRBV5-1,few,ASSPVAERTGELF
TRBV6-2/TRBV6-3,few,ASSLDGYGYT
TRBV29-1,.,SVDLAGLYQETQY
TRBV28,few,ASSFQGYEQY
TRBV7-9,few,ASSLNQGNTEAF
TRBV27,.,ASSLSMGLPDTQY
TRBV7-9,many,ASRGQGAGTEAF
TRBV3-1,.,ASSQEATPEQY
TRBV7-2,.,ASSFQSRQETQY
TRBV18,few,ASSPSGSGEKLF
TRBV28,few,ASSLLMGGVETQY
TRBV20-1,.,SARGGLPTGELF
TRBV19,few,ASCVSGRGVGELF
TRBV7-2,once,ASSLAVTSADTQY
TRBV29-1,many,SVELVVPRDEQF
TRBV6-2/TRBV6-3,.,ASRNTAAGQPQH
TRBV28,.,ASSLTDRDADTQH
TRBV6-5,many,ASSYAGANVLT
TRBV20-1,.,SAPDRDQETQY
TRBV7-8,.,ASSLARGGSPDTQY
TRBV29-1,.,SVEDGASGRPQF
TRBV7-2,.,ASRRQSYGYT
TRBV27,.,ATAGTGARNEQF
TRBV4-1,.,ASSPGQGYTGELF
TRBV7-2,.,ASSLVWSAVGYEQY
TRBV5-1,.,ASSSESNQPQH
TRBV6-5,.,ASSYLGTRLGSEQF
TRBV20-1,many,SARLQGSYEQY
TRBV20-1,.,SARVPGQGPEAF
TRBV14,few,ASSSFVGAKSYNEQF
TRBV3-1,.,ASSNTGNTEAF